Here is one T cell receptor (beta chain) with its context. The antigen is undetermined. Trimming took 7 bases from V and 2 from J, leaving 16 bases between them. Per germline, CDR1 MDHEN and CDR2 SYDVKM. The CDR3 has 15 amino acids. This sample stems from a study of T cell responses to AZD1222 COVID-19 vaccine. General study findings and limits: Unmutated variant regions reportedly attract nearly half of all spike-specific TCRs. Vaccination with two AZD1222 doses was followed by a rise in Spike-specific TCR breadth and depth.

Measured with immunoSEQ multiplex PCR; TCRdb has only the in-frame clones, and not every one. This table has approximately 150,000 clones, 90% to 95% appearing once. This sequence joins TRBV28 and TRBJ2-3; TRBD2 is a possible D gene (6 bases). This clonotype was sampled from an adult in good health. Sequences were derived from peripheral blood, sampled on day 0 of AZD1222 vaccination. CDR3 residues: CASKLGGAVTDTQYF. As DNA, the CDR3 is TGTGCCAGCAAATTAGGAGGGGCGGTCACAGATACGCAGTATTTT.